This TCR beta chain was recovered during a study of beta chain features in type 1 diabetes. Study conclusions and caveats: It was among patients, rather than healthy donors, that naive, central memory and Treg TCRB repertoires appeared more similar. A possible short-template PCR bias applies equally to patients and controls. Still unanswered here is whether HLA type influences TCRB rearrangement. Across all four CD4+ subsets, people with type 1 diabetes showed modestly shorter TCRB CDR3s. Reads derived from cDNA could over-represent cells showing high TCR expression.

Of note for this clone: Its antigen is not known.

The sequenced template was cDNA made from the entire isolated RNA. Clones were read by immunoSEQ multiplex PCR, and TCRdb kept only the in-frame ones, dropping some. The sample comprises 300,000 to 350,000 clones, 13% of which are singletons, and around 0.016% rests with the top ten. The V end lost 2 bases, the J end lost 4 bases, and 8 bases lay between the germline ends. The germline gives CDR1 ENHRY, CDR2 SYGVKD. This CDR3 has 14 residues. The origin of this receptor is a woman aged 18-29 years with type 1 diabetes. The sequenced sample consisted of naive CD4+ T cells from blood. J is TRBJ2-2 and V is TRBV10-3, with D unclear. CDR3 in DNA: TGTGCCATCAGTGAGCACAGCTCCACCGGGGAGCTGTTTTTT. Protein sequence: CAISEHSSTGELFF.